This T cell receptor beta chain was recorded in a study of human T cells and chemical hapten exposure. TCRdb independently ran MiXCR on the RACE reads; one entry per CDR3 protein. The data show about 92,000 distinct CDR3 sequences, around 10% seen once. This sample's time point: pre-sensitization, week 0. Described treatment: therapeutic diphenylcyclopropenone sensitization with weekly scalp DPC. This CDR3 spans 13 amino acids. V was cut by 5 bases and J by 5 bases, with 11 bases left in between. Germline V CDR1 and CDR2: SGHVS, FQNEAQ. The TCR originated in a woman between 35 and 50 years old with alopecia areata. Some clones in this sample may be carry-over from other donors' samples. This chain links TRBV7-8 with TRBJ2-3; D not certain. This sample comprised whole blood, obtained in connection with sensitization to the hapten diphenylcyclopropenone (DPC). CDR3 protein: CASSPPLLDTQYF. The CDR3 DNA is TGTGCCAGCAGCCCCCCGCTCCTAGATACGCAGTATTTT.